Listed below are T cell receptor beta chains from one sample, sequenced in a study of cytomegalovirus exposure and HLA in healthy donors. The protocol was immunoSEQ multiplex PCR, while the TCRdb copy is restricted to in-frame clones and leaves out a portion. The sample yields over 150,000 clones, 70% to 80% seen once. Specimen: PBMCs. Receptors were obtained from an older woman in good health and CMV-seropositive. CDR3s include the opening cysteine and the closing phenylalanine or tryptophan. A D gene is named only where the DNA matches it firmly. The listing skips clone size in some rows; elsewhere it reads once, few, many or a size class.

abundance,v_gene,j_gene,d_gene,CDR3aa,CDR3nt
-,TRBV5-1,TRBJ1-1,TRBD1,CASSPGTGGVTEAFF,TGCGCCAGCAGCCCGGGGACAGGGGGGGTCACTGAAGCTTTCTTT
once,TRBV19,TRBJ1-4,-,CASSKRRGEKLFF,TGTGCCAGTAGTAAGCGAAGGGGTGAAAAACTGTTTTTT
-,TRBV2,TRBJ1-1,-,CASSDRGLGFGTEAFF,TGTGCCAGCAGTGATCGGGGATTGGGTTTTGGCACTGAAGCTTTCTTT
-,TRBV28,TRBJ1-2,-,CASAMGRGYTF,TGTGCCAGCGCCATGGGCAGGGGCTACACCTTC
-,TRBV28,TRBJ1-2,TRBD1,CASRGTGLGYGYTF,TGTGCCAGCAGAGGGACAGGCCTGGGCTATGGCTACACCTTC
once,TRBV7-3,TRBJ1-1,TRBD1,CASSQDRENTEAFF,TGTGCCAGCAGCCAGGACAGGGAGAACACTGAAGCTTTCTTT
-,TRBV5-5,TRBJ2-5,-,CASSTGYETQYF,TGTGCCAGCAGCACGGGATACGAGACCCAGTACTTC
once,TRBV6-6,TRBJ1-5,-,CASRVEGRSNQPQHF,TGTGCCAGCAGGGTGGAGGGTAGAAGCAATCAGCCCCAGCATTTT
-,TRBV7-2,TRBJ2-2,-,CASSLVPSSTGELFF,TGTGCCAGCAGCTTAGTTCCTAGCAGCACCGGGGAGCTGTTTTTT
-,TRBV19,TRBJ2-2,-,CASSRTGVGGELFF,TGTGCCAGTAGCCGGACTGGGGTCGGCGGGGAGCTGTTTTTT
few,TRBV7-8,TRBJ2-7,TRBD1,CASSLVPTGAPASEQYF,TGTGCCAGCAGCTTAGTTCCGACAGGGGCCCCAGCGAGCGAGCAGTACTTC
-,TRBV27,TRBJ2-7,-,CASSLTPYYEQYF,TGTGCCAGCAGTCTGACACCTTACTACGAGCAGTACTTC
-,TRBV28,TRBJ1-3,-,CASRGHLTSGNTIYF,TGTGCCAGCAGGGGACACCTAACCTCTGGAAACACCATATATTTT
-,TRBV25-1,TRBJ2-1,-,CASSPYFSSYNEQFF,TGTGCCAGCAGTCCCTACTTTAGCTCCTACAATGAGCAGTTCTTC
-,TRBV7-9,TRBJ1-5,TRBD1,CASSRDSSSNQPQHF,TGTGCCAGCAGCCGGGACAGTTCTAGCAATCAGCCCCAGCATTTT
-,TRBV30,TRBJ2-3,TRBD2,CAWSPGLAGAGDTQYF,TGTGCCTGGTCCCCGGGACTAGCGGGGGCGGGAGATACGCAGTATTTT
-,TRBV30,TRBJ2-2,TRBD2,CARSAQRENTGELFF,TGTGCCCGGAGCGCCCAGCGGGAGAACACCGGGGAGCTGTTTTTT
-,TRBV28,TRBJ1-1,-,CASSSPPSHTEAFF,TGTGCCAGCAGTTCCCCCCCGTCTCACACTGAAGCTTTCTTT
-,TRBV18,TRBJ2-1,-,CASSPPRTRDEQFF,TGTGCCAGCTCACCACCGAGGACACGGGATGAGCAGTTCTTC
once,TRBV4-3,TRBJ2-3,-,CASSQAQGWDTQYF,TGCGCCAGCAGCCAAGCGCAGGGCTGGGATACGCAGTATTTT
few,TRBV19,TRBJ1-5,-,CASSFPVQPQHF,TGTGCCAGTAGTTTCCCGGTTCAGCCCCAGCATTTT
-,TRBV7-2,TRBJ2-7,-,CASSESWTSLSVQYF,TGTGCCAGCAGCGAAAGCTGGACATCCCTTTCTGTGCAGTACTTC
-,TRBV10-3,TRBJ2-7,-,CAISRQSSYEQYF,TGTGCCATCAGTAGACAGTCTTCCTACGAGCAGTACTTC
-,TRBV10-3,TRBJ2-1,-,CAIRNGQGGSNYNEQFF,TGTGCCATCAGGAATGGACAGGGAGGGAGCAACTACAATGAGCAGTTCTTC
few,TRBV27,TRBJ2-3,TRBD2,CASKTSGVRDTQYF,TGTGCCAGCAAAACAAGCGGGGTTCGGGATACGCAGTATTTT
-,TRBV28,TRBJ1-2,TRBD1,CASSLTLTGNGYTF,TGTGCCAGCAGTTTAACCTTGACAGGGAATGGCTACACCTTC
-,TRBV7-2,TRBJ2-2,TRBD2,CASSLARLAGGLFF,TGTGCCAGCAGCTTAGCGCGGCTAGCGGGGGGGCTGTTTTTT
-,TRBV5-4,TRBJ1-5,TRBD1,CASSTDRGGPQHF,TGTGCCAGCAGCACGGACAGGGGCGGGCCCCAGCATTTT